This T cell receptor beta chain originates from a study of beta chain features in type 1 diabetes. This CDR3 spans 16 amino acids. The V and J ends lost 5 bases and 0 bases, in that order; junction bases with no gene match: 6. Germline V CDR1 and CDR2: SGHAT, FQNNGV. Details on this clone: Its antigen remains unidentified.

Study findings and constraints: It was possible that PCR favored shorter templates, equally so in patients and controls. Patients with Type 1 diabetes showed moderately but significantly shorter TCRB CDR3s in all four CD4+ subsets.

Since all of the isolated RNA was reverse transcribed, expressed TCRB transcripts were what got sequenced. The table came from immunoSEQ multiplex PCR; TCRdb's copy has only in-frame clones and leaves some out. Of approximately 170,000 clones in the sample, less than 9.5% were seen once. Input material: central memory CD4+ T cells from blood. The V and J genes are TRBV11-2 and TRBJ2-2; 7 bases are shared with TRBD1. The origin of this receptor is a young woman in good health. The CDR3: CASSIRQGTNTGELFF. Written as DNA, the CDR3 is TGTGCCAGCAGCATCCGACAGGGTACGAACACCGGGGAGCTGTTTTTT.